The 14 T cell receptor beta chains below all came from one sample that was sequenced in a study of blood T cell repertoires in COVID-19. Produced via immunoSEQ multiplex PCR; TCRdb's table is partial and in-frame only. This table has 70,000 to 95,000 clones, around 90% appearing once. The source material was peripheral blood. The receptors were gathered from a man in his 70s with acute or convalescent COVID-19.

Only one count was recorded for this clone. The V call is TRBV9, the J call TRBJ1-1, with a weak D call TRBD1 (6 bases). The CDR3 is 14 residues long. The V gene's germline CDR1 is SGDLS and CDR2 YYNGEE. Between the trimmed V and J ends, which lost 0 bases and 11 bases, there was a span of 17 bases. CDR3 region: CASSVASGGNGAFF. In DNA, the CDR3 is TGTGCCAGCAGCGTAGCTTCGGGGGGCAACGGGGCTTTCTTT.

The chain links TRBV24-1 to TRBJ2-1; D ambiguous. The V and J ends lost 3 bases and 6 bases respectively, with 5 bases between them. The germline gives CDR1 KGHDR, CDR2 SFDVKD. There are 12 residues in the CDR3. CDR3 bases: TGTGCCACCAGTGATAACAGCAATGAGCAGTTCTTC. It encodes CATSDNSNEQFF.

The chain combines TRBV6-6 with TRBJ1-4; possibly TRBD1 for D (5 bases). The CDR3 runs to 13 residues. The germline V gene encodes CDR1 MNHNY and CDR2 SVGAGI (reference sequence). V was clipped by 2 bases and J by 4 bases, with 5 bases between them. CDR3 sequence reads: CASSYRGNEKLFF. The DNA for the CDR3 is TGTGCCAGCAGTTACAGGGGTAATGAAAAACTGTTTTTT.

The chain is built from TRBV5-1 and TRBJ1-3; possibly TRBD1 for D (6 bases). V lost 0 bases and J 3 bases, leaving 10 bases between the germline ends. CDR3 length equals 15 residues. CDR1 SGHRS and CDR2 YFSETQ come from the germline V gene. For the CDR3, the DNA is TGCGCCAGCAGCTTGGTGGGGGACAATGGAAACACCATATATTTT. It encodes CASSLVGDNGNTIYF.

This chain connects TRBV24-1 to TRBJ2-2; 8 bases are a match to TRBD1. J gave up 1 base and V 6 bases, and 6 bases lay outside the gene matches. Germline CDR1 reads KGHDR; CDR2 reads SFDVKD. This CDR3 region has 16 residues. The CDR3 here is CATSITGTGNTGELFF. CDR3 DNA sequence: TGTGCCACCAGTATAACCGGGACAGGGAACACCGGGGAGCTGTTTTTT.

The chain links TRBV6-5 to TRBJ2-1; 9 nucleotides line up with TRBD1. Germline V gene sequence: CDR1 MNHEY, CDR2 SVGAGI. The CDR3 totals 16 residues. V shed 4 bases, J shed 7 bases, and the junction held 11 bases outside the gene matches. CDR3 loop: CASSSGQGTSPNEQFF. Written as DNA, the CDR3 is TGTGCCAGCAGTTCGGGACAGGGAACGAGCCCAAATGAGCAGTTCTTC.

CDR3 nucleotide sequence: TGTGCCAGCAGCGCCAGAAGTGGCGGGGAGCTGTTTTTT. Its translation is CASSARSGGELFF. The chain employs TRBV9 and TRBJ2-2; no clear D gene. V was pared by 3 bases and J by 7 bases, with 10 bases between. CDR3 length: 13 residues. The germline CDR1 and CDR2 sequences are SGDLS and YYNGEE.

CDR3 in DNA: TGTGCCAGCAGCCAGGGGGGATCTGGAAACACCATATATTTT. It is translated as CASSQGGSGNTIYF. The chain carries TRBV6-5 and TRBJ1-3; 7 bases align to TRBD1. The V and J ends lost 6 bases and 1 base, in that order; junction bases with no gene match: 3. This CDR3 is built from 14 residues. Germline CDR1 is MNHEY and CDR2 is SVGAGI.

Comment on this clone: The sample holds other DNA sequences that translate to the same CDR3. The chain uses TRBV2 and TRBJ2-1, with D perhaps TRBD2 (5 bases). The CDR3 sequence is 13 residues long. Germline V gene lookup returns CDR1 SNHLY and CDR2 FYNNEI. The V and J ends lost 8 bases and 1 base respectively, with 9 bases between them. The CDR3 protein is CASLRESYNEQFF. The CDR3 DNA is TGTGCCAGCCTCCGGGAATCCTACAATGAGCAGTTCTTC.

The chain uses TRBV7-2 and TRBJ1-3, with 9 nucleotides matching TRBD1. Germline trimming cut 8 bases from V and 4 bases from J; bases unmatched to any gene: 3. Germline assignment: CDR1 SGHTA and CDR2 FQGNSA. The CDR3 is 13 amino acids. DNA of the CDR3: TGTGCCAGCCAACAGGGGGCCGGAAACACCATATATTTT. Protein: CASQQGAGNTIYF. Looking up the rest from reference TRBV7-2 and TRBJ1-3 gives the full variable domain: GAGVSQSPSNKVTEKGKDVELRCDPISGHTALYWYRQSLGQGLEFLIYFQGNSAPDKSGLPSDRFSAERTGGSVSTLTIQRTQQEDSAVYLCASQQGAGNTIYFGEGSWLTVV.

This clone occurred once. The V gene is TRBV5-1, the J gene TRBJ1-2; 8 nucleotides agree with TRBD1. Trimming cost V 4 bases and J 7 bases; bases outside gene matches: 9. The CDR3 sequence is 14 residues long. The V gene's germline CDR1 is SGHRS and CDR2 YFSETQ. The CDR3 region has the DNA TGCGCCAGCAGCCCTAGCCAGGGGGCTGGTGGCTACACCTTC. Protein: CASSPSQGAGGYTF.

This clone is termed medium-sized. This chain joins TRBV15 and TRBJ2-1; D is perhaps TRBD2 (6 bases). Germline V gene lookup returns CDR1 LNHNV and CDR2 YYDKDF (reference sequence). The CDR3 runs to 14 residues. V was shortened by 0 bases and J by 7 bases, with 10 bases between the two germline ends. CDR3 DNA sequence: TGTGCCACCAGCAGAGAAGCGGGTGTAAATGAGCAGTTCTTC. Protein: CATSREAGVNEQFF.

This chain joins TRBV5-1 and TRBJ2-3; 15 bases agree with TRBD2. This CDR3 has 16 amino acids. In germline, CDR1 is SGHRS, CDR2 YFSETQ. With 4 bases clipped from V and 5 bases from J, the junction kept 5 bases outside the gene matches. CDR3 amino acids: CASSTGLAGGGDTQYF. In nucleotides, the CDR3 is TGCGCCAGCAGCACGGGACTAGCGGGAGGAGGAGATACGCAGTATTTT.

This chain joins TRBV3-1 (or the pseudogene TRBV3-2) and TRBJ2-3; D possibly corresponds to TRBD2 (5 bases). The germline V gene has CDR1 LGHDT and CDR2 YNNKEL (reference sequence). The CDR3 contains 13 residues. Trimming took 1 base from V and 8 from J, leaving 10 bases between them. CDR3 protein: CASSQGRRGTQYF. In DNA form, the CDR3 reads TGTGCCAGCAGCCAAGGACGCCGGGGTACGCAGTATTTT.